The 8 T cell receptor beta chains in this list originate from one sample, sequenced in a study of blood T cell repertoires in COVID-19. TCRdb's copy holds only in-frame clones and misses some; the assay was immunoSEQ multiplex PCR. The table records about 210,000 clones, 80% to 90% of them present only once. Sequenced material: peripheral blood. The origin of the receptors is a woman aged 50 to 60 with acute or convalescent COVID-19.

The chain employs TRBV6-5 and TRBJ2-7, with 9 bases identical to TRBD1. The ends lost 0 bases at V and 3 bases at J; junction bases unmatched: 3. The CDR3 consists of 15 residues. Germline CDR1 reads MNHEY; CDR2 reads SVGAGI. CDR3: CASSYSYRGLYEQYF. CDR3 nucleotide sequence: TGTGCCAGCAGTTACTCCTACAGGGGGCTCTACGAGCAGTACTTC.

V usage is TRBV11-3 and J usage is TRBJ2-1, with D possibly being TRBD1 (5 bases). V was shortened by 0 bases and J by 10 bases, with 10 bases between the two germline ends. This CDR3 region has 13 residues. Germline-derived CDR1 and CDR2 are SGHNT and YENEEA. This chain's CDR3 is CASSLDQGDEQFF. DNA for the CDR3: TGTGCCAGCAGCTTAGATCAGGGTGACGAGCAGTTCTTC. Variable domain in full (rest from reference TRBV11-3 and TRBJ2-1): EAGVVQSPRYKIIEKKQPVAFWCNPISGHNTLYWYLQNLGQGPELLIRYENEEAVDDSQLPKDRFSAERLKGVDSTLKIQPAELGDSAVYLCASSLDQGDEQFFGPGTRLTVL.

V usage is TRBV5-1 and J usage is TRBJ1-1; no definite D call. Germline CDR1 reads SGHRS; CDR2 reads YFSETQ. The CDR3 has 13 residues. V lost 0 bases to trimming and J lost 1 base, with 4 bases between them. Here the CDR3 reads CASSLERNTEAFF. The CDR3 coding sequence is TGCGCCAGCAGCTTGGAGAGGAACACTGAAGCTTTCTTT.

The genes are TRBV24-1 and TRBJ2-3; 8 bases are shared with TRBD2. After removal of 9 bases from V and 6 bases from J, the junction contained 10 bases not matched to a gene. There are 14 residues in the CDR3. Germline assignment: CDR1 KGHDR and CDR2 SFDVKD. The DNA for the CDR3 is TGTGCCACCTCGTCAGCGGGAGAAAAGGATACGCAGTATTTT. It translates to CATSSAGEKDTQYF.

V gene TRBV6-6 combines with J gene TRBJ1-3, with 9 bases fitting TRBD1. The CDR3 extends over 13 amino acids. CDR1 MNHNY and CDR2 SVGAGI come from the germline V gene (reference sequence). The V gene end was trimmed by 11 bases and the J gene end by 4 bases; junction bases not matched to a gene: 6. This CDR3 is CAGGGQGGNTIYF. CDR3 DNA sequence: TGTGCCGGGGGGGGACAGGGAGGAAACACCATATATTTT.

CDR3 nucleotide sequence: TGTGCCAGCAGCAAAGGGCGGTCAGCAAAAAACACTGAAGCTTTCTTT. Its translation: CASSKGRSAKNTEAFF. The chain uses TRBV21-1 and TRBJ1-1. TRBV21-1 constitutes a pseudogene. The CDR3 length is 16 residues.

The V call is TRBV9, the J call TRBJ1-1; D is ambiguous. V dropped 5 bases and J dropped 4 bases, with 15 bases sitting between them. Per germline, CDR1 SGDLS and CDR2 YYNGEE. This CDR3 contains 14 residues. The DNA of the CDR3 is TGTGCCAGCAGACCCGGATACAGTGGCACTGAAGCTTTCTTT. Its protein is CASRPGYSGTEAFF. Full variable domain (remainder filled in from reference TRBV9 and TRBJ1-1): DSGVTQTPKHLITATGQRVTLRCSPRSGDLSVYWYQQSLDQGLQFLIQYYNGEERAKGNILERFSAQQFPDLHSELNLSSLELGDSALYFCASRPGYSGTEAFFGQGTRLTVV.

The J gene is TRBJ2-3, the V gene TRBV5-1; TRBD1 matches 7 bases. The CDR3 has 15 amino acids. Looked up from germline, CDR1 is SGHRS and CDR2 is YFSETQ. J gave up 2 bases and V 3 bases, and 6 bases lay outside the gene matches. CDR3 loop: CASSSTGVNTDTQYF. The CDR3 DNA reads TGCGCCAGCAGCTCTACAGGGGTTAACACAGATACGCAGTATTTT.